The clone carrying this TCR beta chain was recorded at least ten times. Germline V gene lookup returns CDR1 DFQATT and CDR2 SNEGSKA (reference sequence). This CDR3 is built from 15 residues. V lost 0 bases, J lost 2 bases, and 14 bases lay in between. TCRdb analysed the PCR reads with MiXCR anew, one entry per CDR3 protein. In the table there are under 600,000 distinct CDR3 sequences, 20% to 25% of which are singletons. This specimen belongs to a study of molecular identifiers for immune sequencing clone quantification. The wider study: Naive CD8 RNA (around 20,000 or 100,000 cells) was divided into five aliquots, with four sequenced.

This chain links TRBV20-1 with TRBJ2-7; D is perhaps TRBD2 (6 bases). Sequencing was carried out using naive CD8+ T cells from blood, with Jurkat cell RNA spiked in. Specified subset: FACS-sorted CD8+CD4-CCR7+CD45RA+ naive T cells. The sequence came from a human donor in good health. Some libraries in this study had Jurkat cell RNA spiked in. CDR3 nucleotides: TGCAGTGCTAGAGATTGGGGGACTGGGACCTACGAGCAGTACTTC. Amino acids: CSARDWGTGTYEQYF.